Listed below are T cell receptor beta chains from one sample, sequenced in a study of metastatic and nonmetastatic thyroid tumors. TCRdb re-clonotyped the PCR reads via MiXCR. The sample holds around 23,000 clones; 20% are singletons and the top ten take 25% to 35%. The sample consisted of blood. Source of these receptors: a female donor with papillary thyroid cancer or a benign thyroid nodule (not recorded which). Some clones in this sample may be carry-over from other donors' samples. CDR3s include the opening cysteine and the closing phenylalanine or tryptophan. Fields, in order: V gene, CDR3 protein.

TRBV4-3 | CASSQLTSGSSYEQYF
TRBV6-5 | CASSYSFGRAAYEQYF
TRBV3-1 | CASSRQEMNTEAFF
TRBV11-2 | CASSLLGTSYNEQFF
TRBV3-1 | CASSQDRQGRVTF
TRBV20-1 | CSAREIMNTEAFF
TRBV28 | CASWETGNEQFF
TRBV11-1 | CASSPAPLMSGGFEDTQYF
TRBV6-1 | CASSTGWGNLAHGEQYF
TRBV11-2 | CASSPPLSGIKFF
TRBV7-9 | CASSPPRDTDGYEQYF
TRBV10-1 | CASSEENVPNGYTF
TRBV11-1 | CAGKRSAGGPPGEQYF
TRBV5-1 | CASSLGGGVSNYGYTF
TRBV4-3 | CASSQGTGVEEQYF
TRBV4-3 | CASSQGNEQYF
TRBV11-2 | CASSLRWTDHEQYF
TRBV6-2/TRBV6-3 | CASSYYEDVIDTQYF
TRBV19 | CASSFDPNTEAFF
TRBV19 | CASQARGGLETQYF
TRBV5-1 | CASSPPLTGLGTGELFF
TRBV10-3 | CAISVRASGEQFF
TRBV30 | CAWSVVSQQSMNTEAFF
TRBV5-6 | CASSLAQGRSSPLHF
TRBV7-7 | CASSENSGSTDTQYF
TRBV9 | CASSSSRWGGTEFFF
TRBV5-8 | CASSFQGTQYF
TRBV7-6 | CASSPNLHKTGALTYEQYF
TRBV7-2 | CASSFAQNTEAFF
TRBV2 | CASRGLGAGEQYF
TRBV10-3 | CAISEVVSSYEQYF
TRBV2 | CASSEEGRNQPQHF
TRBV5-1 | CARPSSPAGGGSNEQFF
TRBV9 | CASSPGRWGGSPLHF
TRBV6-4 | CASSSTSGEYNEHFF
TRBV27 | CASKVAGGWSSYEKYF
TRBV28 | CASRTPGDSLANTIYF
TRBV28 | CASRQQGIVKLFF
TRBV20-1 | CSASNGRQYQYF
TRBV6-2/TRBV6-3 | CASRGTITEAFF
TRBV30 | CAWSPRQGRNTIYF
TRBV12-5 | CASGFGTEDFF
TRBV6-1 | CASRLQGGNTESFF
TRBV5-6 | CAGGTSGGRLGINTQYF
TRBV6-1 | CASVAGGTDTQYF